This T cell receptor (beta chain) was documented in a study of cytomegalovirus exposure and HLA in healthy donors. This clone was recorded once. Researchers ran the PCR with 60 Vbeta and 13 Jbeta primers. TCRdb's copy holds only in-frame clones and misses some; the assay was immunoSEQ multiplex PCR. The data hold fewer than 250,000 clones, with 70% to 90% observed a single time. With 0 bases clipped from V and 0 bases from J, the junction kept 1 base outside the gene matches. CDR3 length: 16 amino acids. Germline CDR1 is SEHNR and CDR2 is FQNEAQ (reference sequence). Though probably carrying unrecorded immune exposures, donors were nominally healthy at sampling.

The gene calls are TRBV7-9 and TRBJ1-4, with 7 bases aligning to TRBD1. The sequence came from a young man in good health and CMV-seronegative. Material for sequencing was PBMCs. CDR3 coding DNA: TGTGCCAGCAGCTTAGCAGGGACAGCAACTAATGAAAAACTGTTTTTT. Its protein product is CASSLAGTATNEKLFF.